The 15 T cell receptor beta chains in this list originate from one sample, sequenced in a study of spatial heterogeneity in lung cancer. Overall study findings and caveats: For expanded intratumoral alpha and beta TCRs, counts tracked tumor mutation counts.

These TCRs' antigens remain unknown. As to time point: sample taken at primary tumor resection. TCRdb re-derived calls from the 5' RACE reads in MiXCR, one entry per CDR3 protein. This sample has more than 15,000 distinct CDR3 sequences, with roughly 6.2% found just once. The source was lung tumor tissue, collected at surgery. Source of these receptors: a male donor with early-stage non-small cell lung cancer.

This clonotype was counted many times. Because this beta chain is a stray read in a library intended to capture alpha chains, its abundance should not be given much weight. The chain carries TRBV2 and TRBJ2-7; D not certain. Germline V gives CDR1 SNHLY, CDR2 FYNNEI. Deletions cut 8 bases from V and 0 bases from J, with 17 bases between. The length of the CDR3 is 15 residues. The CDR3 DNA reads TGTGCCAGCTGGCACCTTGGCGGAAACTCCTACGAGCAGTACTTC. It codes for CASWHLGGNSYEQYF.

By sample share, this clonotype is medium-sized. Because this beta chain is a stray read in a library intended to capture alpha chains, its abundance should not be given much weight. The chain carries TRBV20-1 and TRBJ2-5; D gene uncertain. CDR3 length equals 10 residues. Germline CDR1 and CDR2: DFQATT and SNEGSKA (reference sequence). The germline V and J ends were trimmed by 4 bases and 4 bases, with 4 bases remaining between them. The CDR3: CSATRETQYF. The CDR3 DNA sequence: TGCAGTGCTACAAGAGAGACCCAGTACTTC.

This clonotype was counted at least ten times. For a library built for alpha chains, this beta chain is a stray read; little rests on its size. The chain couples TRBV6-1 to TRBJ2-7; 9 bases match TRBD1. V shed 7 bases and J 7 bases; nucleotides not matched to a gene: 11. Germline V gene sequence: CDR1 MNHNS, CDR2 SASEGT. This CDR3 region has 14 residues. CDR3 loop: CASTATGGEREQYF. CDR3 nucleotide sequence: TGTGCCAGCACCGCGACAGGGGGGGAGAGGGAGCAGTACTTC.

The table lists this clonotype with many counts. This beta chain is a stray sequence in a library constructed for alpha chains; its clone size is not meaningful. The V and J genes are TRBV7-2 and TRBJ2-1; a weak D match, TRBD2 (6 bases). Trimming stripped 5 bases from V and 3 bases from J, with 14 bases between. The germline gives CDR1 SGHTA, CDR2 FQGNSA. This CDR3 has 15 amino acids. The CDR3 bases are TGTGCCAGCAGCCCCGGGGACTGGGGCTACAATGAGCAGTTCTTC. The encoded protein is CASSPGDWGYNEQFF.

This clonotype was detected ten times or more. This beta chain is an unintended read in a library built for alpha chains; its size means little. The chain combines TRBV12-3 or TRBV12-4 with TRBJ2-2, with D possibly matching TRBD1 (6 bases). The CDR3 runs 14 residues. Trimming stripped 4 bases from V and 6 bases from J, with 12 bases between. The CDR3 bases are TGTGCCAGCAGTTGGGGACCAGGGGCCGGGGAGCTGTTTTTT. Translation gives CASSWGPGAGELFF.

This clonotype was counted at least ten times. For a library built for alpha chains, this beta chain is a stray read; little rests on its size. This chain connects TRBV28 to TRBJ2-4; 12 bases match TRBD1. V trimming: 7 bases; J trimming: 9 bases; junction bases outside the gene matches: 10. Germline-derived CDR1 and CDR2 are MDHEN and SYDVKM. This CDR3 comprises 15 residues. CDR3 coding DNA: TGTGCCAGCACCCCCGCGGGACAGGGGGCGCGCATTCAGTACTTC. It yields the protein CASTPAGQGARIQYF.

This clonotype has at least ten counts. For a library built for alpha chains, this beta chain is a stray read; little rests on its size. The chain recombines TRBV14 with TRBJ1-2; D not resolved. Looked up from germline, CDR1 is SGHDN and CDR2 is FVKESK. V lost 0 bases and J lost 4, with 6 bases in between. The CDR3 spans 13 residues. The CDR3 nucleotides read TGTGCCAGCAGCCAAGATGCCAGCTATGGCTACACCTTC. It translates to CASSQDASYGYTF. The whole variable domain, filled in from reference TRBV14 and TRBJ1-2, reads EAGVTQFPSHSVIEKGQTVTLRCDPISGHDNLYWYRRVMGKEIKFLLHFVKESKQDESGMPNNRFLAERTGGTYSTLKVQPAELEDSGVYFCASSQDASYGYTFGSGTRLTVV.

Many counts were recorded for this clonotype. This beta chain came through as a stray read in a library set up for alpha chains, and its size says little. This chain links TRBV20-1 with TRBJ2-1; weak D call: TRBD2 (5 bases). V lost 3 bases to trimming and J lost 12 bases, with 15 bases between them. Germline CDR1 is DFQATT and CDR2 is SNEGSKA (reference sequence). This CDR3 comprises 12 residues. The CDR3, as DNA: TGCAGTGCTAGGGAGGACTGGGCGGTGCAGTTCTTC. Encoded protein: CSAREDWAVQFF.

This clonotype was recorded many times. As an off-target read in a library built for alpha chains, this beta chain has a frequency of little significance. The chain uses TRBV20-1 and TRBJ2-5; D remains unclear. This CDR3 spans 11 amino acids. The germline V and J ends were trimmed by 4 bases and 2 bases, with 5 bases remaining between them. Germline lookup yields CDR1 DFQATT and CDR2 SNEGSKA (reference sequence). CDR3 DNA sequence: TGCAGTGCTACAACTCAAGAGACCCAGTACTTC. Translation gives CSATTQETQYF.

This clonotype was counted at least ten times. With the library built for alpha chains, this beta chain is off target and its frequency is not meaningful. The rearrangement joins TRBV3-1 to TRBJ2-3; 12 bases match TRBD2. Germline V lookup: CDR1 LGHDT, CDR2 YNNKEL (reference sequence). The CDR3 totals 14 residues. Trimming took 2 bases from V and 6 from J; bases not matched to a gene: 0. In DNA, the CDR3 is TGTGCCAGCAGCCAAACTAGCGGGGGGGATACGCAGTATTTT. Its protein product is CASSQTSGGDTQYF.

In its sample, this clonotype was seen many times. The library was designed around alpha chains, so this beta chain is a stray read whose abundance carries little weight. The V call is TRBV20-1, the J call TRBJ1-5; 7 bases are shared with TRBD1. Germline CDR1 reads DFQATT; CDR2 reads SNEGSKA (reference sequence). This CDR3 contains 15 residues. Trimming cost V 4 bases and J 0 bases; bases outside gene matches: 6. CDR3 DNA sequence: TGCAGTGCTAATACAGGGGATTATAGCAATCAGCCCCAGCATTTT. Protein sequence: CSANTGDYSNQPQHF.

As regards this clonotype: This beta chain turned up in a library designed for alpha chains; as an off-target read, its abundance says little. The J gene is TRBJ1-2, the V gene TRBV20-1; D not certain. Trimming took 4 bases from V and 8 from J, leaving 23 bases between them. The CDR3 is made up of 15 amino acids. Germline-derived CDR1 and CDR2 are DFQATT and SNEGSKA (reference sequence). The CDR3, as DNA: TGCAGTGCTACACCCGTGGGAGGGTTAGCGGGAGGCTACACCTTC. Amino acids: CSATPVGGLAGGYTF.

Relative to its sample, this clonotype is medium-sized. This beta chain is off target for a library built for alpha chains, so its abundance means little. The genes are TRBV6-5 and TRBJ2-7, with 7 bases fitting TRBD2. J gave up 5 bases and V 6 bases, and 13 bases lay outside the gene matches. The CDR3 spans 15 residues. Germline CDR1 MNHEY, CDR2 SVGAGI. The DNA of the CDR3 is TGTGCCAGCAGACTAACACTAAGCGGGAACCACGAGCAGTACTTC. Residues: CASRLTLSGNHEQYF.

Many counts were recorded for this clonotype. Since it is a stray read in a library aimed at alpha chains, this beta chain has a size that is not meaningful. The genes are TRBV25-1 and TRBJ2-5; D remains ambiguous. This CDR3 has 9 residues. The germline V gene has CDR1 MGHDK and CDR2 SYGVNS. V lost 8 bases, J lost 5 bases, and 3 bases lay in between. The CDR3 DNA is TGTGCCAGCGGGGAGACCCAGTACTTC. Amino acids: CASGETQYF.

On this clonotype: Compared with germline, one end of the junction differs, possibly owing to a read error. A library prepared for alpha chains yielded this beta chain as an off-target read; its size is of little meaning. The chain links TRBV7-9 to TRBJ1-1; a possible D gene is TRBD1 (6 bases). This CDR3 has 15 amino acids. CDR1 and CDR2 (germline): SEHNR, FQNEAQ (reference sequence). The CDR3 bases are TGTACCAGCAGCTTCGTTCGACAGGTGGCGGCTGAAGCTTTCTTT. This codes for CTSSFVRQVAAEAFF.